These 18 T cell receptor beta chains share one sample of origin, sequenced in a study of neurological immune-mediated disorders. From the 5' RACE reads, TCRdb called clonotypes with MiXCR, one entry per CDR3 protein. The repertoire holds approximately 70,000 distinct CDR3 sequences, with 10% as singletons. Indicated time point: longitudinal time-point 1 (baseline). Source material: PBMCs. The receptors here all came from a man aged 25 to 45 in good health.

This clonotype was seen at least ten times. The chain employs TRBV29-1 and TRBJ2-3; 9 bases map to TRBD1. The CDR3 consists of 14 residues. V shed 7 bases, J shed 0 bases, and the junction held 5 bases outside the gene matches. From germline, CDR1 is SQVTM and CDR2 ANQGSEA. The CDR3 nucleotides read TGCAGCGCGAAACAGGGGGCTAGCACAGATACGCAGTATTTT. This codes for CSAKQGASTDTQYF.

Many counts were recorded for this clonotype. This chain connects TRBV11-2 to TRBJ2-1; 9 bases are shared with TRBD1. Trimming cost V 0 bases and J 7 bases; bases outside gene matches: 4. Germline CDR1 and CDR2: SGHAT and FQNNGV. The CDR3 length is 15 residues. The CDR3 loop reads CASSLDEGQGNEQFF. The CDR3 nucleotides are TGTGCCAGCAGCTTAGATGAGGGACAGGGAAATGAGCAGTTCTTC.

This clonotype was counted at least ten times. This rearrangement joins TRBV27 to TRBJ2-3, with a weak D call TRBD1 (5 bases). CDR1 is MNHEY and CDR2 is SMNVEV in the germline V gene (reference sequence). The V end lost 2 bases, the J end lost 8 bases, and 17 bases lay between the germline ends. This CDR3 comprises 15 residues. The CDR3 is CASSLLDGQLFTQYF. The CDR3 DNA is TGTGCCAGCAGTTTACTGGACGGACAACTTTTTACGCAGTATTTT.

The J gene is TRBJ2-3, the V gene TRBV5-1; the match to TRBD2 covers 11 bases. V shed 2 bases and J 3 bases; nucleotides not matched to a gene: 17. CDR1 SGHRS and CDR2 YFSETQ come from the germline V gene. The CDR3 is made up of 20 amino acids. CDR3 in amino acids: CASSLPRGSGRAISTDTQYF. The DNA for the CDR3 is TGCGCCAGCAGCTTACCTCGGGGTAGCGGGAGGGCGATATCAACAGATACGCAGTATTTT.

This clonotype was counted only a few times. The chain is built from TRBV5-4 and TRBJ2-1; the D is unclear. Germline CDR1 and CDR2: SGHNT and YYREEE (reference sequence). Trimming stripped 0 bases from V and 1 base from J, with 8 bases between. This CDR3 is 15 amino acids long. This CDR3 is CASSLGIGSYNEQFF. The CDR3 coding sequence is TGTGCCAGCAGCTTGGGGATAGGATCCTACAATGAGCAGTTCTTC. Full variable domain (remainder filled in from reference TRBV5-4 and TRBJ2-1): ETGVTQSPTHLIKTRGQQVTLRCSSQSGHNTVSWYQQALGQGPQFIFQYYREEENGRGNFPPRFSGLQFPNYSSELNVNALELDDSALYLCASSLGIGSYNEQFFGPGTRLTVL.

This clonotype is medium-sized. The rearrangement joins TRBV5-5 to TRBJ1-2; no clear D. The CDR3 contains 14 residues. CDR1 and CDR2 (germline): SGHKS, YYEKEE (reference sequence). The germline V and J ends were trimmed by 0 bases and 9 bases, with 15 bases remaining between them. The CDR3 spells CASSLEAFAVSYTF. As DNA, the CDR3 is TGTGCCAGCAGCTTGGAGGCCTTCGCTGTGAGCTACACCTTC.

This clonotype was picked up a small number of times. The chain recombines TRBV6-5 with TRBJ1-2; D call uncertain. This CDR3 is built from 12 residues. The V and J ends lost 6 bases and 8 bases respectively, with 13 bases between them. Germline V lookup: CDR1 MNHEY, CDR2 SVGAGI. CDR3 residues: CASSRTAGGYTF. CDR3 nucleotides: TGTGCCAGCAGCCGGACCGCGGGCGGCTACACCTTC.

Ten or more counts support this clonotype. The V call is TRBV20-1, the J call TRBJ2-2, with D maybe TRBD1 (5 bases). In germline, CDR1 is DFQATT, CDR2 SNEGSKA (reference sequence). V gave up 0 bases and J gave up 0 bases, with 8 bases separating them. This CDR3 has 15 amino acids. The CDR3 DNA is TGCAGTGCTAGAGACAGGGTCGCGAACACCGGGGAGCTGTTTTTT. Translated, it gives CSARDRVANTGELFF.

This clonotype was counted ten times or more. The gene calls are TRBV10-3 and TRBJ1-2; perhaps TRBD1 as D (6 bases). This CDR3 is 14 amino acids long. Looked up from germline, CDR1 is ENHRY and CDR2 is SYGVKD. V gave up 6 bases and J gave up 0 bases, with 11 bases separating them. The CDR3 region is CAIRKDRTNYGYTF. The DNA of the CDR3 is TGTGCCATCAGAAAAGACAGGACTAACTATGGCTACACCTTC.

This clonotype was seen repeatedly, ten times or more. The chain joins TRBV5-1 to TRBJ2-3, with a tentative D call TRBD1 (6 bases). Germline-derived CDR1 and CDR2 are SGHRS and YFSETQ. The CDR3 consists of 15 residues. Between the trimmed V and J ends, which lost 4 bases and 2 bases, there was a span of 14 bases. The CDR3: CASSPAGQHTDTQYF. CDR3 DNA: TGCGCCAGCAGCCCCGCCGGACAGCACACAGATACGCAGTATTTT.

This chain connects TRBV10-3 to TRBJ2-7; TRBD1 is a possible D gene (7 bases). CDR1 is ENHRY and CDR2 is SYGVKD in the germline V gene. The V gene lost 6 bases and the J gene lost 3 bases, with 18 bases spanning the gap. The CDR3 is 15 amino acids. CDR3 sequence: CAISDDREASYEQYF. The CDR3 region has the DNA TGTGCCATCAGCGATGACAGGGAGGCCAGCTACGAGCAGTACTTC.

On this clonotype: At one end the junction does not follow the germline gene, possibly because of a read error. This chain joins TRBV2 and TRBJ1-5, with 7 bases aligning to TRBD1. From germline, CDR1 is SNHLY and CDR2 FYNNEI. The CDR3 totals 15 residues. CDR3 amino acids: CANSLGQLSNQPQHF. Written as DNA, the CDR3 is TGTGCCAACAGTTTGGGACAGCTTAGCAATCAGCCCCAGCATTTT.

This clonotype was seen many times. The CDR3 here is CASSGTESYEQYF. CDR3 in DNA: TGTGCCAGCAGTGGAACAGAGTCCTACGAGCAGTACTTC. This rearrangement joins TRBV28 to TRBJ2-7, with D unclear. The germline gives CDR1 MDHEN, CDR2 SYDVKM. V lost 5 bases, J lost 1 base, and 9 bases lay in between. The CDR3 spans 13 residues.

This clonotype showed up many times. The chain uses TRBV5-1 and TRBJ1-6; D is unclear. From germline, CDR1 is SGHRS and CDR2 YFSETQ. The CDR3 extends over 15 amino acids. Trimming took off 2 bases at V and 0 bases at J, with 6 bases between the two ends. DNA of the CDR3: TGCGCCAGCAGCTTACCGAGCTCCTATAATTCACCCCTCCACTTT. It is translated as CASSLPSSYNSPLHF.

At least ten counts were recorded for this clonotype. The chain uses TRBV20-1 and TRBJ2-7; D call uncertain. Trimming pared 5 bases from V and 6 bases from J, leaving 14 bases between. The CDR3 covers 12 residues. Germline assignment: CDR1 DFQATT and CDR2 SNEGSKA (reference sequence). CDR3 bases: TGCAGTGCTGGGGTCAGGCCAAGCGAGCAGTACTTC. It translates to CSAGVRPSEQYF.

This clonotype was detected ten times or more. The rearrangement uses TRBV29-1 and TRBJ1-1, with D possibly being TRBD1 (6 bases). The CDR3 length is 15 residues. Trimming took 3 bases from V and 0 from J, leaving 14 bases between them. The germline gives CDR1 SQVTM, CDR2 ANQGSEA. The CDR3 DNA follows: TGCAGCGTTGATCGGGCAGGGGCAATGAACACTGAAGCTTTCTTT. Protein: CSVDRAGAMNTEAFF. The full variable domain, in which reference TRBV29-1 and TRBJ1-1 provide the parts outside the CDR3, is SAVISQKPSRDICQRGTSLTIQCQVDSQVTMMFWYRQQPGQSLTLIATANQGSEATYESGFVIDKFPISRPNLTFSTLTVSNMSPEDSSIYLCSVDRAGAMNTEAFFGQGTRLTVV.

This clonotype was seen many times. The chain uses TRBV12-3 or TRBV12-4 and TRBJ2-3; D might be TRBD2 (6 bases). V was clipped by 3 bases and J by 5 bases, with 12 bases between them. The CDR3 totals 14 residues. The CDR3 DNA sequence: TGTGCCAGCAGTTTGTTGGAGGGCAAAGATACGCAGTATTTT. This encodes CASSLLEGKDTQYF.

This clonotype was found many times. J is TRBJ1-3 and V is TRBV20-1; perhaps TRBD1 as D (5 bases). This CDR3 contains 13 residues. Germline V gene data show CDR1 as DFQATT and CDR2 as SNEGSKA (reference sequence). The CDR3 DNA is TGCAATCATCCCAAGGACACTGGAAACACCATATATTTT. Residues: CNHPKDTGNTIYF.